The rows below give T cell receptor beta chains drawn from one sample of a study of siplizumab effects on memory and regulatory T cells. Method: immunoSEQ multiplex PCR; TCRdb's copy keeps in-frame clones and lacks some. The top ten clones hold 0.65% to 0.8% of a sample with some 100,000 clones, approximately 90% of them seen once. Sequencing was performed on Tregs sorted from blood. The receptors were sampled from a human donor in good health. Each CDR3 is given without its conserved first and last residue. Each record gives: clone size, V gene, CDR3 protein. Clone size is shown for a subset of rows, as once, few, many or a class of expanded clone.

size: NA; V: TRBV4-1; CDR3: ASSQRQDPTGELF
size: NA; V: TRBV4-1; CDR3: ASSPLPTSGRFTGELF
size: NA; V: TRBV15; CDR3: ATSSWDSDYGYT
size: NA; V: TRBV10-3; CDR3: AISPHRNEKLF
size: NA; V: TRBV27; CDR3: ASSPTLAGVRSTQY
size: NA; V: TRBV9; CDR3: ASSVVLGSYNEQF
size: NA; V: TRBV5-1; CDR3: ASSLAETQY
size: NA; V: TRBV11-2; CDR3: ASSLDRIGISYEQY
size: NA; V: TRBV15; CDR3: ATVGLESDTQY
size: NA; V: TRBV7-9; CDR3: ASSLKGSGANVLT
size: NA; V: TRBV6-4; CDR3: ASSPLAGLNTEAF
size: medium-sized; V: TRBV6-5; CDR3: ASSSGSVRKLF
size: NA; V: TRBV4-2; CDR3: ASSQDRTAYEQY
size: NA; V: TRBV11-3; CDR3: ASSYTGTGGEQY
size: NA; V: TRBV28; CDR3: ASTTNWGAAPGNTIY
size: NA; V: TRBV7-3; CDR3: ASSRGTLLNEQF
size: NA; V: TRBV4-2; CDR3: ASSQDRGQGFANYGYT
size: NA; V: TRBV10-3; CDR3: AISESRRVGGTDTQY
size: NA; V: TRBV21-1; CDR3: ASSDRRTQPYEQY
size: NA; V: TRBV29-1; CDR3: SVGQGNQPQH
size: NA; V: TRBV5-4; CDR3: ASSLVGEAYEQY
size: NA; V: TRBV15; CDR3: ATSGSPGDEQY
size: once; V: TRBV15; CDR3: ATSRAADSWETQY
size: NA; V: TRBV7-9; CDR3: ASSLDGGPGQPQH
size: NA; V: TRBV5-4; CDR3: ASSLAGRDLIEAF
size: NA; V: TRBV18; CDR3: ASSPEVVAGGLAKNIQY
size: NA; V: TRBV10-2; CDR3: ASKKGGNTEAF
size: NA; V: TRBV7-8; CDR3: ASSLETGGRAF
size: NA; V: TRBV5-8; CDR3: ASSLQGTDTQY
size: once; V: TRBV28; CDR3: AIQRLVAYGYT
size: NA; V: TRBV15; CDR3: ATLAGDQETQY
size: NA; V: TRBV27; CDR3: ASSSQGLAWANEQF
size: NA; V: TRBV5-4; CDR3: ASSLSNPGEQY
size: NA; V: TRBV7-9; CDR3: ASTNRGLSYEQY
size: NA; V: TRBV29-1; CDR3: SVGPLQPPNEQF
size: NA; V: TRBV5-1; CDR3: ASSKGTSGRVEQY
size: NA; V: TRBV18; CDR3: ASSYRQGQETQY
size: NA; V: TRBV19; CDR3: ASSMTWDISYNEQF
size: NA; V: TRBV2; CDR3: ASSFYYEQY
size: once; V: TRBV6-6; CDR3: ASTVAGSYYEQY
size: NA; V: TRBV5-6; CDR3: ASSWGTGYNSPLH
size: NA; V: TRBV6-1; CDR3: ASSVQGYEQY
size: NA; V: TRBV28; CDR3: ASKKFYEQY
size: NA; V: TRBV18; CDR3: ASSPSQGREKLF
size: NA; V: TRBV5-5; CDR3: ASSPRRDEKLF
size: NA; V: TRBV6-1; CDR3: ASRAFYGYT
size: NA; V: TRBV18; CDR3: ASSQLGAEQY
size: NA; V: TRBV29-1; CDR3: SVVSGVIRETQY
size: NA; V: TRBV19; CDR3: ASSIEVINQPQH
size: NA; V: TRBV7-9; CDR3: ASSPLGGSGSYEQY
size: NA; V: TRBV9; CDR3: ASSVEDRGHEQY
size: NA; V: TRBV7-2; CDR3: ASRRGGNYEQY
size: NA; V: TRBV7-3; CDR3: ASSSFAGVETQY
size: NA; V: TRBV18; CDR3: ASSPDSSTDTQY
size: NA; V: TRBV7-3; CDR3: ASSPGVGRPGGDTQY
size: NA; V: TRBV28; CDR3: ASSSSRGVYEQY
size: NA; V: TRBV4-1; CDR3: ASSPQVGFGYGYT
size: NA; V: TRBV11-2; CDR3: ASSFRPGLDYEQY
size: NA; V: TRBV27; CDR3: ASRWTSGSSYNEQF